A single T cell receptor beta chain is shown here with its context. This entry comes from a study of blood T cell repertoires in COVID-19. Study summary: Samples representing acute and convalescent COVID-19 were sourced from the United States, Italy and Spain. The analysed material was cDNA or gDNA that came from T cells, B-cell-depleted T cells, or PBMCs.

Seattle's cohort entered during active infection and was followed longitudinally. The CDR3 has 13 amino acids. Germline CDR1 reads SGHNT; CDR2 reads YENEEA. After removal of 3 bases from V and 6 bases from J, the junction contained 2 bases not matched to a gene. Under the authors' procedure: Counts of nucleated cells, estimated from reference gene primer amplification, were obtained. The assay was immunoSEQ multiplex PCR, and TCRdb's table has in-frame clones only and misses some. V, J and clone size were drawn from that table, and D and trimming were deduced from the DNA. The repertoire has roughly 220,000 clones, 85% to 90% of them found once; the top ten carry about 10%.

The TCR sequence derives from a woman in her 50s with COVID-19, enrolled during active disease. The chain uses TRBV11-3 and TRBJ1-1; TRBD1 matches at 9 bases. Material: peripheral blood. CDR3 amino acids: CASSFTGGSEAFF. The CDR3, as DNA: TGTGCCAGCAGCTTTACAGGGGGCTCTGAAGCTTTCTTT.